This is a list of T cell receptor beta chains from one sample in a study of cytomegalovirus exposure and HLA in healthy donors. Here immunoSEQ multiplex PCR was the method, and the copy in TCRdb shows in-frame clones only, minus some. The sample includes fewer than 200,000 clones, approximately 80% of them seen just once. The source material was PBMCs. The receptor source for this set is a man younger than 40 in good health and CMV-seropositive. Each CDR3 is given with its conserved first and last residue. A D gene is named only where the DNA matches it firmly. Some rows mark clone size as missing; the rest say once, few, many or name a class of expanded clone.

clone_size j_call v_call d_call cdr3_nt cdr3_aa
. TRBJ2-7 TRBV11-2 . TGTGCCAGCAGCCAAAGACCGGGACACTTCTACTTC CASSQRPGHFYF
. TRBJ2-7 TRBV18 TRBD1 TGTGCCAGCTCACCTCGGGACAGTACCTACGAGCAGTACTTC CASSPRDSTYEQYF
. TRBJ1-1 TRBV13 . TGTGCCAGCAGCCCGCGGAGGGTTGGAGCTTTCTTT CASSPRRVGAFF
. TRBJ2-5 TRBV18 TRBD1 TGTGCCAGCTCACCTGCAGGGGGCGGCGAGACCCAGTACTTC CASSPAGGGETQYF
few TRBJ2-1 TRBV19 TRBD2 TGTGCCAGTACGGGCCTAGCGGGGGTATACAATGAGCAGTTCTTC CASTGLAGVYNEQFF
. TRBJ2-7 TRBV28 TRBD1 TGTGCCAGCGGACCACAGGGGGTAACCTCCTACGAGCAGTACTTC CASGPQGVTSYEQYF
. TRBJ1-6 TRBV7-8 TRBD1 TGTGCCAGCAGCTCAAGAACAGGGGCGGATAATTCACCCCTCCACTTT CASSSRTGADNSPLHF
. TRBJ1-5 TRBV2 TRBD1 TGTGCCAGCAGTCTTAGGGGGCTGGGTCAGCCCCAGCATTTT CASSLRGLGQPQHF
. TRBJ2-7 TRBV11-2 . TGTGCCAGCAGCTCCCCCCGGGACACCTCCTACGAGCAGTACTTC CASSSPRDTSYEQYF
. TRBJ2-5 TRBV5-1 TRBD2 TGCGCCAGCAGTCCTAGCGGGGCACAAGAGACCCAGTACTTC CASSPSGAQETQYF
few TRBJ1-1 TRBV5-5 TRBD1 TGTGCCAGCAGCTTATACGAGGGGGCGGTGAACACTGAAGCTTTCTTT CASSLYEGAVNTEAFF
. TRBJ2-7 TRBV4-1 . TGCGCCAGCATCCAGACAGTGGGGGGATTCTACGAGCAGTACTTC CASIQTVGGFYEQYF
. TRBJ2-3 TRBV5-1 . TGCGCCAGCAGCTTGGAAGGGGCAGATACGCAGTATTTT CASSLEGADTQYF
few TRBJ2-7 TRBV7-2 . TGTGCCAGCAGCTTAGAAGGGGCCCTCTCCTACGAGCAGTACTTC CASSLEGALSYEQYF
. TRBJ1-3 TRBV5-5 . TGTGCCAGCAGCTGGGAGGGACAACCGGGAAACACCATATATTTT CASSWEGQPGNTIYF
few TRBJ2-7 TRBV6-5 TRBD1 TGTGCCAGCAGCAGACCGGGACAGGGGCACTACGAGCAGTACTTC CASSRPGQGHYEQYF
few TRBJ2-7 TRBV5-1 . TGCGCCAGCAGCGTTGACAGTTACGAGCAGTACTTC CASSVDSYEQYF
. TRBJ2-1 TRBV23-1 . TGCGCCAGCAGTCAATCGCCAGGATCCTACAATGAGCAGTTCTTC CASSQSPGSYNEQFF
. TRBJ2-5 TRBV7-2 TRBD2 TGTGCCAGCACCATAGGCGCGGGGGAGGAGACCCAGTACTTC CASTIGAGEETQYF
. TRBJ2-3 TRBV29-1 . TGCAGCGTTCTCCCCCCCGGGGACACAGATACGCAGTATTTT CSVLPPGDTDTQYF
few TRBJ2-7 TRBV18 TRBD2 TGTGCCAGCTCACCTCAGGACAGCGGGGGGACGAAGCAGTACTTC CASSPQDSGGTKQYF
. TRBJ2-7 TRBV11-2 TRBD1 TGTGCCAGCAGCTTAGATTGGGACAGGGTCAACGAGCAGTACTTC CASSLDWDRVNEQYF
. TRBJ2-2 TRBV7-2 TRBD2 TGTGCCAGCAGCCGGGGACTAGCGGGGGTCGTCACCGGGGAGCTGTTTTTT CASSRGLAGVVTGELFF
. TRBJ2-7 TRBV4-1 TRBD1 TGCGCCAGCAGCCAATGGACAGGAGGAGATTACGAGCAGTACTTC CASSQWTGGDYEQYF
. TRBJ1-4 TRBV6-1 . TGTGCCAGCAGTGGCCAGGAGGTTGAAAAACTGTTTTTT CASSGQEVEKLFF
few TRBJ1-2 TRBV4-3 . TGCGCCAGCAGCCAAGCCCGGGGGGGCTATGGCTACACCTTC CASSQARGGYGYTF
few TRBJ2-3 TRBV5-1 . TGCGCCAGCAGCGGAAAGGGACAAGTGAGCACAGATACGCAGTATTTT CASSGKGQVSTDTQYF
few TRBJ1-2 TRBV7-6 . TGTGCCAGCAGCTTAGGGGGGCTTCTGGGCTACACCTTC CASSLGGLLGYTF
. TRBJ2-7 TRBV7-9 . TGTGCCAGCAGCCATCCGTCGGAGCGCTCCTACGAGCAGTACTTC CASSHPSERSYEQYF
few TRBJ2-1 TRBV19 TRBD2 TGTGCCAGTAGTACCCCGGGACTAGTGACGCACAATGAGCAGTTCTTC CASSTPGLVTHNEQFF
. TRBJ2-7 TRBV7-9 . TGTGCCAGCAGCTTAGGACAGAGATCCTACGAGCAGTACTTC CASSLGQRSYEQYF
. TRBJ1-1 TRBV7-9 . TGTGCCAGCAGCTTAGAGGGGTCCACTGAAGCTTTCTTT CASSLEGSTEAFF
. TRBJ1-1 TRBV5-6 . TGTGCCAGCAGCACTCAGGGACTCCCTAACACTGAAGCTTTCTTT CASSTQGLPNTEAFF
. TRBJ2-3 TRBV27 TRBD1 TGTGCCAGCAGACCCTTTGACAGGGGCAGCACAGATACGCAGTATTTT CASRPFDRGSTDTQYF
few TRBJ2-2 TRBV4-3 TRBD2 TGCGCCAGCAGCCAATTCCTTCTAGCGGGGTTTGGAGGGGAGCTGTTTTTT CASSQFLLAGFGGELFF
few TRBJ1-5 TRBV28 . TGTGCCAGCAGTACTGGGGGGGTTGGCAATCAGCCCCAGCATTTT CASSTGGVGNQPQHF
. TRBJ2-1 TRBV29-1 TRBD2 TGCAGCGGAATTAGCGGGGGGGTCGGTGAGCAGTTCTTC CSGISGGVGEQFF
. TRBJ2-7 TRBV6-1 TRBD1 TGTGCCAGCAGCTGGGACAGGGTGCTGGACGAGCAGTACTTC CASSWDRVLDEQYF
. TRBJ1-1 TRBV7-9 TRBD1 TGTGCCAGCACCCTACAGGGGGGGGGCACTGAAGCTTTCTTT CASTLQGGGTEAFF
once TRBJ2-2 TRBV6-5 TRBD1 TGTGCCAGCAGCGACAGGGGGACCGGGGAGCTGTTTTTT CASSDRGTGELFF
. TRBJ2-7 TRBV21-1 . TGTGCCAGCAGCACAAAGAAATACGGGACAGATCTTTCAGGGGCATCGTACGAGCAGTACTTC CASSTKKYGTDLSGASYEQYF
. TRBJ1-1 TRBV7-2 . TGTGCCAGCAGCCAAGGACAAAACACTGAAGCTTTCTTT CASSQGQNTEAFF
once TRBJ2-5 TRBV7-6 TRBD2 TGTGCCAGCAGCTCCCAGCCACTAGCGGGGGGAAGGGGGACCCAGTACTTC CASSSQPLAGGRGTQYF
few TRBJ2-7 TRBV30 TRBD2 TGTGCCTGGAGTGCTGGACTAGCGGGGGCCCAAGAGCAGTACTTC CAWSAGLAGAQEQYF
. TRBJ1-1 TRBV7-6 . TGTGCCAGCAGCTTAGACAGTATTGGAAACACTGAAGCTTTCTTT CASSLDSIGNTEAFF
once TRBJ2-7 TRBV29-1 TRBD2 TGCAGCGTTGAAACGGGGGGAACTTACGAGCAGTACTTC CSVETGGTYEQYF
few TRBJ2-2 TRBV28 . TGTGCCAGCAGTTTACCTACGACAGGGAGGTACGGGGAGCTGTTTTTT CASSLPTTGRYGELFF
. TRBJ2-7 TRBV4-1 TRBD1 TGCGCCAGCAGCCACACAGGGGGCTTCGAGCAGTACTTC CASSHTGGFEQYF
. TRBJ2-5 TRBV5-1 . TGCGCCAGCAGCTTGGGCACAGTTCAAGAGACCCAGTACTTC CASSLGTVQETQYF
. TRBJ2-7 TRBV27 TRBD2 TGTGCCAGCTCGAAGCGGGGGGTTCGCGAGCAGTACTTC CASSKRGVREQYF
once TRBJ2-4 TRBV6-1 TRBD1 TGTGCCAGCAGGCCCGGACAGGGGGCGGCAAACATTCAGTACTTC CASRPGQGAANIQYF
. TRBJ1-5 TRBV28 . TGTGCCAGCAGTTGGCAGGGACACCTCCGCGGCAATCAGCCCCAGCATTTT CASSWQGHLRGNQPQHF
. TRBJ2-1 TRBV25-1 TRBD2 TGTGCCAGCACCCGGACTAGCGGGGGGGCCAATGAGCAGTTCTTC CASTRTSGGANEQFF
. TRBJ1-2 TRBV5-1 TRBD1 TGCGCCAGCAGCACCTCGGACAGGGATGGCTACACCTTC CASSTSDRDGYTF
. TRBJ1-2 TRBV28 . TGTGCCAGCAGTCCGACCCATGGGGCTTACTATGGCTACACCTTC CASSPTHGAYYGYTF
once TRBJ1-5 TRBV6-5 . TGTGCCAGCAGTTACACCGCCCCAGGGGGCAATCAGCCCCAGCATTTT CASSYTAPGGNQPQHF
. TRBJ2-7 TRBV7-9 TRBD1 TGTGCCAGCAGCTCGGGACAGGGGGCCTACGAGCAGTACTTC CASSSGQGAYEQYF
. TRBJ1-1 TRBV15 . TGTGCCACCAGCAGAGAAACCGCGGCTGAAGCTTTCTTT CATSRETAAEAFF
. TRBJ1-4 TRBV28 . TGTGCCAGCAGTTTGGGGGGGCATGAAAAACTGTTTTTT CASSLGGHEKLFF